The present entry profiles one T cell receptor (beta chain) with its context. Its antigen is unknown. The cDNA was generated through 5'RACE incorporating 10-nucleotide random UMIs. TCRdb re-called the 5' RACE reads through MiXCR, storing one row per CDR3 protein. Here the sample spans around 20,000 distinct CDR3 sequences, under 35% being singletons. The sample belongs to a study of neurological immune-mediated disorders. Study-wide points: Multiple sclerosis, the disease with the least TCR clonal expansion, fell below healthy controls, whereas HTLV-1-associated myelopathy showed the most.

The study built unsorted libraries from 2 million PBMCs kept at -80 C. This clonotype was sampled from a man aged 45-65 years with HTLV-1-associated myelopathy (HAM/TSP). The source material was PBMCs.

In nucleotides, the CDR3 is TGTGCCAGTAGTATAGGGGGGCGAACCTACAATGAGCAGTTCTTC. Its translation: CASSIGGRTYNEQFF. The rearrangement uses TRBV19 and TRBJ2-1; D possibly corresponds to TRBD1 (6 bases). CDR1 and CDR2 from the germline V gene are LNHDA and SQIVND (reference sequence). The CDR3 totals 15 residues. With 1 base removed from V and 2 bases from J, the gap between germline ends came to 9 bases.